This TCR beta chain was sequenced for a study of T cells in Graves' hyperthyroidism and ophthalmopathy. This clonotype was observed many times. RNA transcripts were the template for amplifying TCR beta CDR3 regions. HTBI primers were used for first-round RT-PCR of the TCR CDR3. MiXCR, applied by TCRdb to the multiplex PCR reads, yields one record per CDR3 protein. The data show around 450,000 distinct CDR3 sequences, with approximately 14% seen just once and less than 6.5% held by the top ten. The V and J ends lost 5 bases and 0 bases respectively, with 10 bases between them. This CDR3 comprises 13 residues. The germline V gene encodes CDR1 DFQATT and CDR2 SNEGSKA (reference sequence).

The receptor comes from a woman aged 18-35 years with Graves' hyperthyroidism. Sequenced material: blood. The chain recombines TRBV20-1 with TRBJ1-2; possibly TRBD1 for D (5 bases). This CDR3 is CSAPDSSNYGYTF. The CDR3 coding sequence is TGCAGTGCTCCCGACAGCTCTAACTATGGCTACACCTTC.